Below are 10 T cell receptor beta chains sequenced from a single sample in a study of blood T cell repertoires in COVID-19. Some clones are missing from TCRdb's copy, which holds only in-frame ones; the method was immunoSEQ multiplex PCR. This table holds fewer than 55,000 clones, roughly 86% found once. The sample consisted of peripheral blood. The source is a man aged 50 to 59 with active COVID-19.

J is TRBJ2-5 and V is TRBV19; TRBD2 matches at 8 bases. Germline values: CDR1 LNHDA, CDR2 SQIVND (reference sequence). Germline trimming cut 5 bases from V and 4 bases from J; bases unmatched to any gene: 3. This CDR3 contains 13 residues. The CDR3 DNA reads TGTGCCAGTAGTTCCGGGAGGGGAGAGACCCAGTACTTC. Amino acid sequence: CASSSGRGETQYF.

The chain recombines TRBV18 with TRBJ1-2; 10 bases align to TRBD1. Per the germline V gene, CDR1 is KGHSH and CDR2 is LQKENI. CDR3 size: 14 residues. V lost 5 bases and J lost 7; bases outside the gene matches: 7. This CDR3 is CASSKGQGFVGYTF. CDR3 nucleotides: TGTGCCAGCTCAAAGGGACAGGGGTTTGTTGGCTACACCTTC.

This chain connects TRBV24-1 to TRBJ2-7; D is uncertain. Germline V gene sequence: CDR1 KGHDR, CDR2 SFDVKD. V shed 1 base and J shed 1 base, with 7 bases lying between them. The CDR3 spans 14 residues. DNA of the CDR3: TGTGCCACCAGTGATTTCTACAGATCCTACGAGCAGTACTTC. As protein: CATSDFYRSYEQYF.

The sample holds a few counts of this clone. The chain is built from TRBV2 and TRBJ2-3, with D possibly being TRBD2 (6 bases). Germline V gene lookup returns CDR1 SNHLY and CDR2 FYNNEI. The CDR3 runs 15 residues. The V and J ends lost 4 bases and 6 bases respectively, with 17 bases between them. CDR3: CASSGLGQGRDTQYF. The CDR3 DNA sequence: TGTGCCAGCAGTGGTTTAGGACAAGGGAGGGATACGCAGTATTTT.

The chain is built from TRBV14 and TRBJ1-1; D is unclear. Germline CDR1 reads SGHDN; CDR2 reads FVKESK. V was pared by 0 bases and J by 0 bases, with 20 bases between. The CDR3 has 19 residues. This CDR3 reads CASSQDLTYIRDMNTEAFF. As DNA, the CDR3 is TGTGCCAGCAGCCAAGATCTCACCTACATCCGGGATATGAACACTGAAGCTTTCTTT.

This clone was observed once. The CDR3 DNA reads as TGCGCCAGCAGCTTGGAACCCGCCACGACACGCAACATCAAGAACACTGAAGCTTTCTTT. Encoded protein: CASSLEPATTRNIKNTEAFF. The chain links TRBV5-1 to TRBJ1-1; D ambiguous. Trimming shortened V by 0 bases and J by 1 base, and 25 bases separated the two germline ends. This CDR3 has 20 residues. CDR1 is SGHRS and CDR2 is YFSETQ in the germline V gene.

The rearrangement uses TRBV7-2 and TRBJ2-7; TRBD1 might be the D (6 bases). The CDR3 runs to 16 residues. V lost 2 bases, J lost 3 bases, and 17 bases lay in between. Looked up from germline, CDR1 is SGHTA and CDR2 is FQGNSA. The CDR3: CASSLSRIGGHYEQYF. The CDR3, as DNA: TGTGCCAGCAGCTTATCACGGATTGGGGGACACTACGAGCAGTACTTC.

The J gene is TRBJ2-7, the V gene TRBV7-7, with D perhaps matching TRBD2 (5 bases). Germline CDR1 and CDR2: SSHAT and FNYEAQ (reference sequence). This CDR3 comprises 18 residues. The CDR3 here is CASSSTSLQRSSSYEQYV. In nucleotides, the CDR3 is TGTGCTAGCAGCTCAACTTCCCTTCAGCGGTCGAGCTCCTACGAGCAGTACGTC.

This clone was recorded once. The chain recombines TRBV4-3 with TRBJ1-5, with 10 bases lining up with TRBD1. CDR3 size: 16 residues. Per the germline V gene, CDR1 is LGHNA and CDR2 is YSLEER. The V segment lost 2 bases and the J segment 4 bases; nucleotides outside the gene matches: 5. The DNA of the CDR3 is TGCGCCAGCAGCCAAAATTTGGGACAGGGGAATCAGCCCCAGCATTTT. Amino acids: CASSQNLGQGNQPQHF.

The CDR3 coding sequence is TGTGCCAGCAGCAATAGCGGGGGCTGGGAGACCCAGTACTTC. Its translation: CASSNSGGWETQYF. The genes are TRBV5-4 and TRBJ2-5, with 9 bases identical to TRBD2. The CDR3 length is 14 residues. Germline V CDR1 and CDR2: SGHNT, YYREEE (reference sequence). V was pared by 4 bases and J by 5 bases, with 6 bases of the junction left unmatched. Combining the CDR3 with reference TRBV5-4 and TRBJ2-5 gives the whole variable domain ETGVTQSPTHLIKTRGQQVTLRCSSQSGHNTVSWYQQALGQGPQFIFQYYREEENGRGNFPPRFSGLQFPNYSSELNVNALELDDSALYLCASSNSGGWETQYFGPGTRLLVL.